These 6 T cell receptor beta chains were all obtained from the same sample, sequenced in a study of cytomegalovirus exposure and HLA in healthy donors. Both 60 Vbeta primers and 13 Jbeta primers went into the PCR. Clones were sequenced by immunoSEQ multiplex PCR, and TCRdb holds only the in-frame ones, with some missing. The data hold approximately 140,000 clones, with roughly four fifths observed a single time. The sample consisted of PBMCs. Source of these receptors: a man aged 35-49 years in good health and CMV-seropositive.

The V gene is TRBV13, the J gene TRBJ2-5; 8 nucleotides line up with TRBD2. The V segment lost 0 bases and the J segment 4 bases; nucleotides outside the gene matches: 7. CDR3 length: 16 residues. Germline CDR1 reads PRHDT; CDR2 reads FYEKMQ (reference sequence). CDR3 nucleotides: TGTGCCAGCAGCTTAGGCCGCACTAGCGGAAGAGAGACCCAGTACTTC. Protein: CASSLGRTSGRETQYF.

This sequence joins TRBV9 and TRBJ2-1; maybe TRBD1 (6 bases). Germline CDR1 SGDLS, CDR2 YYNGEE. The CDR3 consists of 14 residues. Trimming removed 2 bases at V and 5 bases at J, with 11 bases between. The CDR3, as DNA: TGTGCCAGCAGCGTGTCAGGGACAAACAATGAGCAGTTCTTC. Its translation is CASSVSGTNNEQFF. Combining the CDR3 with reference TRBV9 and TRBJ2-1 gives the whole variable domain DSGVTQTPKHLITATGQRVTLRCSPRSGDLSVYWYQQSLDQGLQFLIQYYNGEERAKGNILERFSAQQFPDLHSELNLSSLELGDSALYFCASSVSGTNNEQFFGPGTRLTVL.

This sequence joins TRBV19 and TRBJ2-1, with 9 bases identical to TRBD2. The J segment lost 4 bases and the V segment lost 7 bases, leaving 5 bases of the junction unmatched. In germline, CDR1 is LNHDA, CDR2 SQIVND (reference sequence). This CDR3 comprises 14 residues. CDR3 in amino acids: CASKPGLAYNEQFF. CDR3 DNA: TGTGCCAGTAAACCGGGACTAGCATACAATGAGCAGTTCTTC. Complete variable domain (other parts from reference TRBV19 and TRBJ2-1): DGGITQSPKYLFRKEGQNVTLSCEQNLNHDAMYWYRQDPGQGLRLIYYSQIVNDFQKGDIAEGYSVSREKKESFPLTVTSAQKNPTAFYLCASKPGLAYNEQFFGPGTRLTVL.

To note about this clone: This CDR3 is also generated by other DNA sequences in the sample. The chain links TRBV7-3 to TRBJ1-1, with TRBD1 as a possible D gene (5 bases). The CDR3 consists of 13 residues. Germline CDR1 reads SGHTA; CDR2 reads FQGTGA. Between the trimmed V and J ends, which lost 4 bases and 2 bases, there was a span of 8 bases. In DNA form, the CDR3 reads TGTGCCAGCAGCTCGCAGGGAAACACTGAAGCTTTCTTT. Its protein product is CASSSQGNTEAFF.

The chain joins TRBV6-5 to TRBJ1-4; D may be TRBD1 (6 bases). This CDR3 spans 15 amino acids. CDR1 and CDR2 from the germline V gene are MNHEY and SVGAGI. V lost 0 bases and J lost 4, with 9 bases in between. The CDR3 nucleotides are TGTGCCAGCAGTTACTCCGCAGGGGTTAATGAAAAACTGTTTTTT. The encoded protein is CASSYSAGVNEKLFF.

The chain uses TRBV9 and TRBJ2-4, with 7 bases lining up with TRBD1. With V trimmed by 0 bases and J by 0 bases, 12 bases remained unmatched. The germline CDR1 and CDR2 sequences are SGDLS and YYNGEE. CDR3 length equals 19 residues. CDR3 amino acids: CASSVEPGGGLGAKNIQYF. Written as DNA, the CDR3 is TGTGCCAGCAGCGTAGAGCCAGGGGGTGGCCTCGGAGCCAAAAACATTCAGTACTTC.